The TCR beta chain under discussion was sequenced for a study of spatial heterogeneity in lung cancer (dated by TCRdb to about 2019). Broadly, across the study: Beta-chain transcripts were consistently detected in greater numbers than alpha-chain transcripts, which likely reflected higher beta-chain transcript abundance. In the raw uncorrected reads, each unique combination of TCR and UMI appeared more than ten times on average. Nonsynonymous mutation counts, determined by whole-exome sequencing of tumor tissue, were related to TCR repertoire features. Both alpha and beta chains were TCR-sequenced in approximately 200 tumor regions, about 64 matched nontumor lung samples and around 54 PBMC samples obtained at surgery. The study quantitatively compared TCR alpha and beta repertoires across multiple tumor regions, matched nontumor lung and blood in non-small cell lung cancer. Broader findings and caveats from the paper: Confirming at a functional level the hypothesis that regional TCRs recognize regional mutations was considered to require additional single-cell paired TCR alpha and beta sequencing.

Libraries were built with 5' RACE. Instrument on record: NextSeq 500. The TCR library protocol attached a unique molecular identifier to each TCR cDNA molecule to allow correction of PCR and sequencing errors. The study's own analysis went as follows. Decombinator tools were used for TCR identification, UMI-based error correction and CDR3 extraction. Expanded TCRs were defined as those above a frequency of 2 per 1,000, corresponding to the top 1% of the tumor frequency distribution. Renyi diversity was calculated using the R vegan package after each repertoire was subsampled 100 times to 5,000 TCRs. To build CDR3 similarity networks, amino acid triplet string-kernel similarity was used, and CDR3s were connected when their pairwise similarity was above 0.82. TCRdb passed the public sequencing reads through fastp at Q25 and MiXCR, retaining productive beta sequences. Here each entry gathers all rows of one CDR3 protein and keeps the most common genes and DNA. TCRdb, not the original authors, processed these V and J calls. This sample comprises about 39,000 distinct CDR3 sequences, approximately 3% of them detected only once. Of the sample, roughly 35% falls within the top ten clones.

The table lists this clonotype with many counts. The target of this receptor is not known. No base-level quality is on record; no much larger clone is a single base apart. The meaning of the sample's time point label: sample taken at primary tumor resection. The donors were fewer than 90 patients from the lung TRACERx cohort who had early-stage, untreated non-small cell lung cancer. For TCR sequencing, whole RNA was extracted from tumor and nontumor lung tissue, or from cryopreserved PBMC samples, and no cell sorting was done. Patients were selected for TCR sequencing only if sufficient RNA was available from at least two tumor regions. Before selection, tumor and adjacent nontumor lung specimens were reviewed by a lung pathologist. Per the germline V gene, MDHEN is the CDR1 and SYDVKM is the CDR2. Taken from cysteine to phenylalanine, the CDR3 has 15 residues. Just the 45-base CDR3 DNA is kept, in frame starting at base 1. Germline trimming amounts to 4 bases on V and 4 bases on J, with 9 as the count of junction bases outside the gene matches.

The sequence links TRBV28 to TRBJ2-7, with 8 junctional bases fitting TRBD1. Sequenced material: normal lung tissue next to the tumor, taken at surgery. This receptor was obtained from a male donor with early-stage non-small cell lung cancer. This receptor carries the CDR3 CASSSPRQGRYEQYF. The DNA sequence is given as TGTGCCAGCAGTTCTCCCCGACAGGGGCGGTACGAGCAGTACTTC.